This TCR beta chain was recovered during a study of beta chain features in type 1 diabetes (dated by TCRdb to the late 2010s). About the full investigation: No differences in mean age, gender distribution, total cell number or subset yield were found between patients and healthy donors. The study compared the TCRB repertoires of sorted circulating CD4+ T cell subsets in recently diagnosed type 1 diabetes patients with those in matched healthy donors. Regulatory and stem cell-like memory subsets were obtained from only 8 patients and about eight healthy donors, while naive and central memory subsets were obtained from all 30 or so donors. A total of under 140,000,000 sorted cells were examined across all samples, and the number of cells per subset was strongly correlated with RNA yield. Broad study findings and their caveats: Naive, central memory and regulatory TCRB repertoires appeared to be more alike among patients than among healthy donors. Patients with type 1 diabetes made fewer insertions and deleted more nucleotides at VDJ recombination sites, implying thymic rearrangement abnormalities. Only small numbers of individuals were included in the HLA sub-analyses, which left unresolved whether HLA type had any influence on TCRB rearrangement. In all four CD4+ subsets, TCRB CDR3 length was moderately but significantly shorter in type 1 diabetes patients. PCR may preferentially amplify shorter templates, but because patient and control samples were amplified and corrected together, any resulting skew would affect both groups equally. Because cDNA rather than genomic DNA was sequenced, highly expressing activated cells could have been over-represented, although no difference in activation and CD3 levels was found between groups.

All of the isolated RNA was reverse transcribed with the High Capacity cDNA Reverse Transcription Kit, so expressed TCRB transcripts were sequenced. Deep immunoSEQ sequencing was applied to naive, central memory and regulatory T cell samples, giving an average of roughly 3.5 million total reads per sample. Sorted cells were lysed in RLT buffer and RNA was extracted with DNase-treated RNeasy Micro or Mini kits, depending on cell number. Each cell subset was processed separately to prevent cross-contamination, with patient and healthy donor samples processed together. The immunoSEQ multiplex PCR was used to amplify TCRB sequences from cDNA, generating 87-bp fragments that spanned the CDR3 region. The amplicons were sequenced using the Illumina HiSeq platform. Under the source paper's analysis protocol: PCR bias was computationally corrected using synthetic template baselines, reads within Hamming distance 2 were collapsed, and singletons that could not be merged were discarded. Reads were aligned to IMGT to assign V, D and J genes, CDR3 length, and insertions or deletions at six rearrangement sites. Within each subset, clonotype counts were normalized to sorted cell number, after which true diversity and Gini coefficients were computed with the tcR R package. Repertoire sharing was quantified using the overlap coefficient calculated on TCRB nucleotide sequences. Out-of-frame TCRB sequences from naive cells were analyzed as a proxy for the pre-selection repertoire. In TCRdb, the immuneACCESS table is reduced to in-frame sequences with V and J assigned. These tables do not hold every clone; where another copy was compared, an unresolved V gene accounts for under half, and the others remain unexplained. V, J and clone size were drawn from that table, and D and trimming were deduced from the DNA. The sample table shows around 240,000 clones, and over 8.5% are seen once. Clones ranked in the top ten supply around 0.037% of the sample.

From each donor, a single peripheral blood sample of about 100 mL on average was drawn into heparinised tubes. Using a panel that included CD45RO, CCR7, CD25, CD127, CD95 and CD27, naive, central memory, regulatory and stem cell-like memory CD4+ T cells were sorted on a BD FACSAria II. A purity above 95% was achieved for all sorted populations. Right away, PBMCs were isolated by Lymphoprep density gradient centrifugation and were stained directly, with no culture step. To minimize batch effects, samples were stained and sorted in pairs, one healthy donor with one patient per experiment. This clone was counted between two and nine times. The antigen it binds to is not known. Per-nucleotide qualities are absent, and no much larger clonotype sits a single base away. The TCR sequence derives from a woman aged 18-35 years in good health. Sequenced: naive CD4+ T cells from blood. Sample cell subset or site, as interpreted from the label and publication: true naive CD4+ T cells.

The CDR3 loop reads CASSRTGDHGYTF. In nucleotide form, the sequence is TGTGCCAGCAGCCGGACAGGGGATCATGGCTACACCTTC. Recombination joined TRBV2 with TRBJ1-2; TRBD1 fits 9 bases in the junction. CDR1 and CDR2 were assigned from the germline V gene as SNHLY and FYNNEI. Trimming removed 6 bases from V and 6 bases from J; the gene matches leave 5 bases unexplained. The CDR3 has 13 amino acids, counting the end cysteine and phenylalanine. Only the CDR3 region is kept as DNA, spanning 39 bases read in frame from base 1.